Shown below are 19 T cell receptor beta chains from a single sample sequenced in a study of T cells after yellow fever vaccination. TCRdb re-called the 5' RACE reads with MiXCR, one entry per CDR3 protein. The sample has fewer than 350,000 distinct CDR3 sequences; around 3.6% are singletons. Sequenced here: PBMCs, sampled on the day of the yellow fever booster vaccination. All receptors derive from a man between 18 and 35 years old who received the YFV17D yellow fever vaccine.

This clonotype has a count of ten or more. V and J are TRBV10-3 and TRBJ2-7; 9 bases match TRBD2. Germline V CDR1 and CDR2: ENHRY, SYGVKD. Unmatched junction bases numbered 11, after V lost 0 bases and J lost 5 bases. The CDR3 is made up of 17 amino acids. Written as DNA, the CDR3 is TGTGCCATCAGTGAGTCGGGGGCGGGGGGGCCGCTCCACGAGCAGTACGTC. It translates to CAISESGAGGPLHEQYV.

This clonotype occurred many times. The rearrangement joins TRBV29-1 to TRBJ2-7; 7 nucleotides agree with TRBD1. The CDR3 consists of 15 residues. V was pared by 3 bases and J by 2 bases, with 10 bases of the junction left unmatched. The germline V gene has CDR1 SQVTM and CDR2 ANQGSEA. CDR3 nucleotides: TGCAGCGTTGAGCTTTCGGGACAGCAGACCTACGAGCAGTACTTC. Amino acid sequence: CSVELSGQQTYEQYF.

Ten or more counts support this clonotype. The chain carries TRBV29-1 and TRBJ2-5, with TRBD2 matching 8 bases. Per germline, CDR1 SQVTM and CDR2 ANQGSEA. V trimming: 2 bases; J trimming: 4 bases; junction bases outside the gene matches: 6. There are 14 residues in the CDR3. The DNA of the CDR3 is TGCAGCGTTGAACGGGGGGGAAACGGAGAGACCCAGTACTTC. Its translation is CSVERGGNGETQYF.

This clonotype was detected ten times or more. This rearrangement joins TRBV7-3 to TRBJ1-1; 8 bases are a match to TRBD1. The junction had 6 bases not matched to a gene; V was cut back by 5 bases and J by 4 bases. Germline V lookup: CDR1 SGHTA, CDR2 FQGTGA. The CDR3 length is 14 residues. The CDR3: CASSLTGVSTEAFF. Here the CDR3 DNA reads TGTGCCAGCAGCCTGACAGGGGTGAGCACTGAAGCTTTCTTT.

This clonotype was counted many times. The chain couples TRBV15 to TRBJ2-5; no reliable D call. Germline CDR1 is LNHNV and CDR2 is YYDKDF (reference sequence). Trimming cost V 0 bases and J 5 bases, with 4 bases left between them. The CDR3 is 12 residues long. The CDR3 nucleotides read TGTGCCACCAGCAGAGATTTGGAGACCCAGTACTTC. As protein: CATSRDLETQYF. Looking up the rest from reference TRBV15 and TRBJ2-5 gives the full variable domain: DAMVIQNPRYQVTQFGKPVTLSCSQTLNHNVMYWYQQKSSQAPKLLFHYYDKDFNNEADTPDNFQSRRPNTSFCFLDIRSPGLGDTAMYLCATSRDLETQYFGPGTRLLVL.

This chain links TRBV6-4 with TRBJ2-3, with 10 bases aligning to TRBD2. The J segment lost 2 bases and the V segment lost 3 bases, leaving 2 bases of the junction unmatched. CDR1 is MRHNA and CDR2 is SNTAGT in the germline V gene. CDR3 length: 15 residues. DNA of the CDR3: TGTGCCAGCAGTGAAGCGGGGGGGTTCACAGATACGCAGTATTTT. This codes for CASSEAGGFTDTQYF.

The J gene is TRBJ2-2, the V gene TRBV24-1; 10 nucleotides line up with TRBD1. The length of the CDR3 is 15 residues. Trimming at V came to 5 bases and at J to 2 bases, leaving 1 base not matched to a gene. Germline V lookup: CDR1 KGHDR, CDR2 SFDVKD. The CDR3, as DNA: TGTGCCACCAGTGGGACAGGGGGTAACACCGGGGAGCTGTTTTTT. It yields the protein CATSGTGGNTGELFF.

This clonotype was counted only a few times. The chain has TRBV20-1 and TRBJ2-1; D may be TRBD1 or TRBD2 (5 bases each). V dropped 0 bases and J dropped 5 bases, with 17 bases sitting between them. Germline lookup yields CDR1 DFQATT and CDR2 SNEGSKA (reference sequence). The CDR3 loop spans 16 amino acids. The CDR3 DNA follows: TGCAGTGCTAGAGATTGGTACGGGGCGCTGAACAATGAGCAGTTCTTC. It specifies CSARDWYGALNNEQFF.

The chain combines TRBV7-6 with TRBJ2-1; D remains unclear. The CDR3 has 13 residues. V was pared by 5 bases and J by 5 bases, with 10 bases between. Germline CDR1 is SGHVS and CDR2 is FNYEAQ. CDR3 loop: CASSERQDNEQFF. CDR3 sequence (DNA): TGTGCCAGCAGCGAGCGACAAGACAATGAGCAGTTCTTC. Looking up the rest from reference TRBV7-6 and TRBJ2-1 gives the full variable domain: GAGVSQSPRYKVTKRGQDVALRCDPISGHVSLYWYRQALGQGPEFLTYFNYEAQQDKSGLPNDRFSAERPEGSISTLTIQRTEQRDSAMYRCASSERQDNEQFFGPGTRLTVL.

This clonotype was observed at least ten times. The chain uses TRBV6-5 and TRBJ1-2, with a weak D call TRBD1 (5 bases). Per germline, CDR1 MNHEY and CDR2 SVGAGI. Trimming stripped 4 bases from V and 7 bases from J, with 7 bases between. CDR3 length: 11 amino acids. CDR3 residues: CASSFRGGYTF. CDR3 sequence (DNA): TGTGCCAGCAGTTTTAGGGGTGGCTACACCTTC.

The chain uses TRBV5-1 and TRBJ2-1, with D perhaps being TRBD1 or TRBD2 (5 bases each). Germline-derived CDR1 and CDR2 are SGHRS and YFSETQ. The V gene lost 6 bases and the J gene lost 3 bases, with 13 bases spanning the gap. The CDR3 totals 14 residues. The CDR3 DNA reads as TGCGCCAGCACAACGGGGCGCGGCTACAATGAGCAGTTCTTC. The encoded protein is CASTTGRGYNEQFF.

This clonotype was detected many times. This chain links TRBV29-1 with TRBJ1-3, with D hard to call. The CDR3 loop spans 13 amino acids. V gave up 7 bases and J gave up 0 bases, with 10 bases separating them. Looked up from germline, CDR1 is SQVTM and CDR2 is ANQGSEA. The CDR3: CSATRVSGNTIYF. The CDR3 nucleotides read TGCAGCGCTACACGGGTCTCTGGAAACACCATATATTTT.

The sample holds many counts of this clonotype. The chain couples TRBV20-1 to TRBJ2-3; the match to TRBD2 covers 11 bases. The CDR3 loop spans 16 amino acids. V lost 3 bases, J lost 5 bases, and 10 bases stayed unmatched. Germline CDR1 is DFQATT and CDR2 is SNEGSKA (reference sequence). This chain's CDR3 is CSASPSGGLHLDTQYF. The CDR3 nucleotides read TGCAGTGCTAGCCCTAGCGGGGGGCTCCACTTAGATACGCAGTATTTT.

In its sample, this clonotype was seen a few times. The chain uses TRBV5-1 and TRBJ2-7, with TRBD2 identical over 9 bases. The V segment lost 4 bases and the J segment 2 bases; nucleotides outside the gene matches: 4. The V gene's germline CDR1 is SGHRS and CDR2 YFSETQ. The CDR3 extends over 14 amino acids. CDR3 nucleotides: TGCGCCAGCAGCCTGCGGGGGGGGGCCTACGAGCAGTACGTC. Protein: CASSLRGGAYEQYV.

This clonotype was seen only a few times. V is TRBV4-1 and J is TRBJ2-3, with TRBD1 as a possible D gene (5 bases). V dropped 0 bases and J dropped 5 bases, with 18 bases sitting between them. The CDR3 is 17 residues long. Germline loops: CDR1 MGHRA, CDR2 YSYEKL. The CDR3: CASSQESPDSMQDTQYF. The CDR3 nucleotides read TGCGCCAGCAGCCAAGAGTCACCAGACAGCATGCAAGATACGCAGTATTTT.

This sequence joins TRBV3-1 and TRBJ2-7; D gene unclear. Germline CDR1 reads LGHDT; CDR2 reads YNNKEL (reference sequence). The V end lost 1 base, the J end lost 1 base, and 8 bases lay between the germline ends. This CDR3 is 14 amino acids long. The CDR3, as DNA: TGTGCCAGCAGCCAAGGGTTAGGGTCCTACGAGCAGTACTTC. Protein product: CASSQGLGSYEQYF.

The table lists this clonotype with many counts. The J gene is TRBJ2-4, the V gene TRBV29-1, with 7 bases lining up with TRBD2. Germline lookup yields CDR1 SQVTM and CDR2 ANQGSEA. J lost 6 bases, V lost 1 base, and 6 bases had no gene match. The CDR3 is made up of 14 amino acids. The CDR3 is CSVEGGPGGNIQYF. The CDR3 DNA sequence: TGCAGCGTTGAAGGTGGGCCGGGGGGAAACATTCAGTACTTC.

This clonotype was found many times. This chain connects TRBV7-3 to TRBJ2-1; D remains ambiguous. This CDR3 is built from 14 residues. The V end was cut by 4 bases, the J end by 0 bases, with 7 bases between. The germline V gene encodes CDR1 SGHTA and CDR2 FQGTGA. CDR3 DNA: TGTGCCAGCAGCTCGGACGGCTCCTACAATGAGCAGTTCTTC. Its translation: CASSSDGSYNEQFF.

This clonotype was counted at least ten times. The CDR3: CASSVGPRGAWADTQYF. DNA for the CDR3: TGTGCCAGCAGCGTAGGACCTCGTGGGGCCTGGGCAGATACGCAGTATTTT. The chain couples TRBV9 to TRBJ2-3; D perhaps matches TRBD1 (5 bases). The CDR3 consists of 17 residues. With 0 bases removed from V and 4 bases from J, the gap between germline ends came to 18 bases. Germline CDR1 is SGDLS and CDR2 is YYNGEE.